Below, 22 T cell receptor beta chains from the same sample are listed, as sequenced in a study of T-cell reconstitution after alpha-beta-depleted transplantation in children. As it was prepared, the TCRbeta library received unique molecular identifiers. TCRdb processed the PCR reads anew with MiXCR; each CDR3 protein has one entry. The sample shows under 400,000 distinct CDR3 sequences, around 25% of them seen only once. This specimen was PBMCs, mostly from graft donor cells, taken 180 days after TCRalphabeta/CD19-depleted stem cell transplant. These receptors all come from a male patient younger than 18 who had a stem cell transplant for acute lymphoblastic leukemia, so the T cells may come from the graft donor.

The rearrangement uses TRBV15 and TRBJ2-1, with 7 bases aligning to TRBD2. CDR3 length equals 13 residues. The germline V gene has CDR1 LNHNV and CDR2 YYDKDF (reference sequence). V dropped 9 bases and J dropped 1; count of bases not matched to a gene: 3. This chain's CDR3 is CATGLVSYNEQFF. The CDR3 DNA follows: TGTGCCACTGGACTAGTGTCCTACAATGAGCAGTTCTTC.

CDR3 DNA sequence: TGTGCCAGCAGCAAAATTAGGGGGACAGTTTACAATGAGCAGTTCTTC. It specifies CASSKIRGTVYNEQFF. The chain links TRBV21-1 to TRBJ2-1; the table names TRBD1, a call not compared with the DNA. TRBV21-1 is shown as a pseudogene. There are 16 residues in the CDR3.

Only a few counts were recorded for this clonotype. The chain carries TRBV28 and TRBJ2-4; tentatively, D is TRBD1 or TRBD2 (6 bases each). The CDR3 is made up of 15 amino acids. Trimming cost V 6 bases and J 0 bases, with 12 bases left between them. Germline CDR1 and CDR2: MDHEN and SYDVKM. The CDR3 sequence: CASRPRGLAKNIQYF. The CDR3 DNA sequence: TGTGCCAGCAGACCTCGGGGGCTAGCCAAAAACATTCAGTACTTC.

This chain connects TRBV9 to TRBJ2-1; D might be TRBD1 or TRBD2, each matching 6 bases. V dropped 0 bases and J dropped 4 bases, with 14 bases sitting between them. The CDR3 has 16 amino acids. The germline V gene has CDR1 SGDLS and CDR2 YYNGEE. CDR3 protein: CASSVGGGGSYNEQFF. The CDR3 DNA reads TGTGCCAGCAGCGTAGGAGGAGGGGGGTCGTACAATGAGCAGTTCTTC.

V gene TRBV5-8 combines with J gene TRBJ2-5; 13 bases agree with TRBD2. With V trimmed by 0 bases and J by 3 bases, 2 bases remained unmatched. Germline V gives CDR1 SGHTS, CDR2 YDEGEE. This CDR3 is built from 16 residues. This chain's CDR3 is CASSLAGTSGKETQYF. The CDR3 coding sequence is TGTGCCAGCAGCTTGGCGGGGACTAGCGGGAAAGAGACCCAGTACTTC.

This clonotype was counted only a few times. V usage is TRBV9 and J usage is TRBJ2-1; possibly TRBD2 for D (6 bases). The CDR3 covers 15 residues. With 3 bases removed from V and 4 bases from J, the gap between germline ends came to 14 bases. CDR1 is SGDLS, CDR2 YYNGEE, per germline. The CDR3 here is CASSGGRRAYNEQFF. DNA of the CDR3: TGTGCCAGCAGCGGTGGACGGAGGGCTTACAATGAGCAGTTCTTC. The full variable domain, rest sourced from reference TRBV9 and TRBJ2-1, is DSGVTQTPKHLITATGQRVTLRCSPRSGDLSVYWYQQSLDQGLQFLIQYYNGEERAKGNILERFSAQQFPDLHSELNLSSLELGDSALYFCASSGGRRAYNEQFFGPGTRLTVL.

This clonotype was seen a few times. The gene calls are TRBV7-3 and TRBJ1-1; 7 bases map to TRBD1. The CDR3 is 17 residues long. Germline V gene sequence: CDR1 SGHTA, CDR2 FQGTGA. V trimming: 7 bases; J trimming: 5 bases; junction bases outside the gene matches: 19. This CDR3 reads CASTAPVQGENGTEAFF. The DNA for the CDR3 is TGTGCCAGCACCGCGCCCGTTCAGGGGGAGAATGGAACTGAAGCTTTCTTT.

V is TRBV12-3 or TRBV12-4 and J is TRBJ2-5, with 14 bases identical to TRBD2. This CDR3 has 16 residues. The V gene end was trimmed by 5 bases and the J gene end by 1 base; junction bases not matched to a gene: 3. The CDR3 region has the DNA TGTGCCAGCAGTCGAGGACTAGCGGGAGGCCAAGAGACCCAGTACTTC. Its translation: CASSRGLAGGQETQYF.

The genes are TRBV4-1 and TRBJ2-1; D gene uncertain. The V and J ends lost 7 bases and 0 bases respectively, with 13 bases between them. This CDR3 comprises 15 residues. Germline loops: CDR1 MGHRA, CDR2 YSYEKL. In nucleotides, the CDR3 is TGCGCCAGCAAGACAACCCAGGACTCCTACAATGAGCAGTTCTTC. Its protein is CASKTTQDSYNEQFF.

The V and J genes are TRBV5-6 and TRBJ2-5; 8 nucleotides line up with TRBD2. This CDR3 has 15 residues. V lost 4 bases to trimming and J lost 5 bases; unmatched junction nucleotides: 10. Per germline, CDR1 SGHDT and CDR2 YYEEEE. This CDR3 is CASSPSGGAGETQYF. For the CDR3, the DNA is TGTGCCAGCAGCCCAAGCGGGGGAGCAGGGGAGACCCAGTACTTC.

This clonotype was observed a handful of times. CDR3 in amino acids: CASSFREGGDTQYF. Written as DNA, the CDR3 is TGTGCCAGCAGCTTCCGGGAGGGCGGGGATACGCAGTATTTT. The rearrangement links TRBV7-9 to TRBJ2-3, with 8 bases identical to TRBD2. V shed 3 bases and J 6 bases; nucleotides not matched to a gene: 5. The CDR3 is 14 residues long. Germline V gene data show CDR1 as SEHNR and CDR2 as FQNEAQ (reference sequence). Variable domain in full (rest from reference TRBV7-9 and TRBJ2-3): DTGVSQNPRHKITKRGQNVTFRCDPISEHNRLYWYRQTLGQGPEFLTYFQNEAQLEKSRLLSDRFSAERPKGSFSTLEIQRTEQGDSAMYLCASSFREGGDTQYFGPGTRLTVL.

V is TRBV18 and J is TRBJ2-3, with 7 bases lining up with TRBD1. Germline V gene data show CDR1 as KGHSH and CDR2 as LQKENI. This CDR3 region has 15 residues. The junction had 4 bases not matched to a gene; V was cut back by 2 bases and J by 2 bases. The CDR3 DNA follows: TGTGCCAGCTCACCAGTAGGGGGCCCCACAGATACGCAGTATTTT. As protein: CASSPVGGPTDTQYF.

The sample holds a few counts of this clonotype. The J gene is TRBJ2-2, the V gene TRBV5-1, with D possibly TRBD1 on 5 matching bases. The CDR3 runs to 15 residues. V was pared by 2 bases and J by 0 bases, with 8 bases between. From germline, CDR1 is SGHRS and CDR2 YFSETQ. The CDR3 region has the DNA TGCGCCAGCAGCTTAGAAGGGGCGAACACCGGGGAGCTGTTTTTT. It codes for CASSLEGANTGELFF.

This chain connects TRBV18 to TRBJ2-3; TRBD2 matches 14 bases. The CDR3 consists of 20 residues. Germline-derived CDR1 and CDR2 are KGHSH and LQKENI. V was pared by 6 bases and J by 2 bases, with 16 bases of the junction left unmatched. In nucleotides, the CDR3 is TGTGCCAGCTCCCCCCGTCTGACTAGCGGGAGGGAGGCGAACACAGATACGCAGTATTTT. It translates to CASSPRLTSGREANTDTQYF.

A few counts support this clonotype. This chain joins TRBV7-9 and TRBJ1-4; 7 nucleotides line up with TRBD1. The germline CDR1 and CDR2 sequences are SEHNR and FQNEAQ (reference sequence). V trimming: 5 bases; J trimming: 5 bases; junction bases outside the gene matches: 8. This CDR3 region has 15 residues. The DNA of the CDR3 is TGTGCCAGCAGCCCTCCGGGACAGCTCAATGAAAAACTGTTTTTT. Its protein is CASSPPGQLNEKLFF.

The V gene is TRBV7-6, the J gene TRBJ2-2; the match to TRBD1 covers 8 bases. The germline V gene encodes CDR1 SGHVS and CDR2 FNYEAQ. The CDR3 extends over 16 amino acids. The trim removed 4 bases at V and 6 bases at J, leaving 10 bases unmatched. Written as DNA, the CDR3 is TGTGCCAGCAGCTCCCTCCCCGGGACAGGATCCGGGGAGCTGTTTTTT. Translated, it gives CASSSLPGTGSGELFF.

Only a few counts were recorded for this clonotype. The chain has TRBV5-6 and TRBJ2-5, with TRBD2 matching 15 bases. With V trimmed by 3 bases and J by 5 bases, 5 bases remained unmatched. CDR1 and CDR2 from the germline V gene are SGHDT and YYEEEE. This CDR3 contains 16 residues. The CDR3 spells CASSYGLAGGRETQYF. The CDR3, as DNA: TGTGCCAGCAGCTACGGACTAGCGGGAGGGAGGGAGACCCAGTACTTC.

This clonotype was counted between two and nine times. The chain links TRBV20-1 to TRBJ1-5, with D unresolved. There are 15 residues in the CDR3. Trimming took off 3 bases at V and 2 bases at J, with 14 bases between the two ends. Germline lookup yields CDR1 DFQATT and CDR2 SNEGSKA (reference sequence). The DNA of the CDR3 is TGCAGTGCTAGTCCCGAAGGCCATGGCAATCAGCCCCAGCATTTT. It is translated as CSASPEGHGNQPQHF.

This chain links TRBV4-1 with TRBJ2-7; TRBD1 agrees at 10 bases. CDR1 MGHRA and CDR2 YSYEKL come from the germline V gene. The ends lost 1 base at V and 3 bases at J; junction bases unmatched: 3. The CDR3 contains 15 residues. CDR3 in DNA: TGCGCCAGCAGCCAAGTAGGGACAGGGGACTACGAGCAGTACTTC. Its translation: CASSQVGTGDYEQYF.

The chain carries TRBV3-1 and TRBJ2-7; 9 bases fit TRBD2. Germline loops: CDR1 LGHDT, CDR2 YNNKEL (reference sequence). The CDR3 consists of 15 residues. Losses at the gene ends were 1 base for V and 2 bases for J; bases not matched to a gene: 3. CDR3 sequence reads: CASSQVSGSPYEQYF. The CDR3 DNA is TGTGCCAGCAGCCAAGTTAGCGGGAGCCCCTACGAGCAGTACTTC.

The CDR3 nucleotides are TGCGCCAGCAGAGGAGGGGGGCTCGACACTGAAGCTTTCTTT. Protein sequence: CASRGGGLDTEAFF. The rearrangement joins TRBV5-1 to TRBJ1-1; a possible D gene is TRBD1 (6 bases). Between the trimmed V and J ends, which lost 5 bases and 3 bases, there was a span of 14 bases. The CDR3 spans 14 residues. Per the germline V gene, CDR1 is SGHRS and CDR2 is YFSETQ.

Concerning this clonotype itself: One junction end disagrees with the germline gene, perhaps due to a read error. CDR3 sequence (DNA): TGTGCCAGCAGGGCCGGGACAGTGAACACTGAAGCGTTCTTT. This translates into CASRAGTVNTEAFF. This chain joins TRBV2 and TRBJ1-1; 7 nucleotides agree with TRBD1. Germline V gene sequence: CDR1 SNHLY, CDR2 FYNNEI. The CDR3 is made up of 14 amino acids.